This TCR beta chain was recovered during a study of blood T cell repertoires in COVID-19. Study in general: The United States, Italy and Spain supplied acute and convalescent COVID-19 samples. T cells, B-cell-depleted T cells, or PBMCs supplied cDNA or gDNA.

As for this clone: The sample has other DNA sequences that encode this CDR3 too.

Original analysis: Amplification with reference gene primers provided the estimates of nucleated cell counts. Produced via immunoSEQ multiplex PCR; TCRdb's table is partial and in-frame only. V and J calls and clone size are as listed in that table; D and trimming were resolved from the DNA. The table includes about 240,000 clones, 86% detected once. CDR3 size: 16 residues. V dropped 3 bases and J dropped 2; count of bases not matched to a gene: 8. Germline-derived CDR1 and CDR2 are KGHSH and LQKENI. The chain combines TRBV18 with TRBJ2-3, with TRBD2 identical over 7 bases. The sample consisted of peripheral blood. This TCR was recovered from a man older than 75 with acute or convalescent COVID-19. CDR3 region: CASSPLAGGPTDTQYF. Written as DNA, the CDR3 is TGTGCCAGCTCACCGTTAGCGGGCGGGCCCACAGATACGCAGTATTTT.